Here is one T cell receptor (beta chain) with its context. Trimming at V came to 5 bases and at J to 9 bases, leaving 14 bases not matched to a gene. Per germline, CDR1 GTSNPN and CDR2 SVGIG (reference sequence). CDR3 length: 15 amino acids. This entry belongs to a study of cytomegalovirus exposure and HLA in healthy donors. A multiplex PCR was run with 60 Vbeta primers and 13 Jbeta primers. Here immunoSEQ multiplex PCR was the method, and the copy in TCRdb shows in-frame clones only, minus some. The sample totals approximately 45,000 clones. The chain recombines TRBV30 with TRBJ2-1, with TRBD1 matching 9 bases. The sequenced material came from PBMCs. This TCR was sampled from a male donor in good health and CMV-seronegative. CDR3 sequence: CAWCPGTGIRSEQFF. CDR3 nucleotide sequence: TGTGCCTGGTGCCCGGGGACAGGGATTCGCAGTGAGCAGTTCTTC.